This T cell receptor (beta chain) was retrieved from a study of T-cell reconstitution after alpha-beta-depleted transplantation in children. The library targeted TCRbeta and was prepared with unique molecular identifiers. In TCRdb, the PCR reads were re-called with MiXCR into one record per CDR3 protein. The repertoire consists of 190,000 or so distinct CDR3 sequences, with approximately 7% occurring once and the leading ten covering roughly 3%. J lost 0 bases, V lost 5 bases, and 8 bases had no gene match. The length of the CDR3 is 16 residues. Germline V lookup: CDR1 SEHNR, CDR2 FQNEAQ (reference sequence).

The starting material was PBMCs from the stem cell graft donor, obtained from the stem cell graft. The receptor was derived from a human donor who donated a stem cell graft to a child with Wiskott-Aldrich syndrome. The V and J genes are TRBV7-9 and TRBJ2-3, with 7 nucleotides matching TRBD2. CDR3 coding DNA: TGTGCCAGCAGCCCCGGAGTAGCGGGTAGCACAGATACGCAGTATTTT. This codes for CASSPGVAGSTDTQYF.